This TCR beta chain appears in the sequencing data of a study of T cells in Graves' hyperthyroidism and ophthalmopathy. Findings and caveats of the study: In validation, the model predicted ophthalmopathy. These predictions came a median roughly 6 months before onset.

This CDR3 has 14 residues. Trimming removed 0 bases at V and 8 bases at J, with 12 bases between. Germline loops: CDR1 SGHRS, CDR2 YFSETQ. Amplified TCR beta CDR3 regions came from RNA transcripts. The HTBI set primed first-round TCR CDR3 RT-PCR. MiXCR, applied by TCRdb to the multiplex PCR reads, yields one record per CDR3 protein. The sample contains hundreds of thousands of distinct CDR3 sequences, approximately 15% of which appear only once. To note about this clonotype: Its antigen is unidentified.

This clonotype was obtained from a woman aged 18-29 years with Graves' hyperthyroidism. The sample was blood. The genes are TRBV5-1 and TRBJ2-1; D may correspond to TRBD1 or TRBD2 (7 bases each). The CDR3 region is CASSLAAGGDEQFF. CDR3 in DNA: TGCGCCAGCAGCTTGGCCGCAGGGGGGGATGAGCAGTTCTTC.